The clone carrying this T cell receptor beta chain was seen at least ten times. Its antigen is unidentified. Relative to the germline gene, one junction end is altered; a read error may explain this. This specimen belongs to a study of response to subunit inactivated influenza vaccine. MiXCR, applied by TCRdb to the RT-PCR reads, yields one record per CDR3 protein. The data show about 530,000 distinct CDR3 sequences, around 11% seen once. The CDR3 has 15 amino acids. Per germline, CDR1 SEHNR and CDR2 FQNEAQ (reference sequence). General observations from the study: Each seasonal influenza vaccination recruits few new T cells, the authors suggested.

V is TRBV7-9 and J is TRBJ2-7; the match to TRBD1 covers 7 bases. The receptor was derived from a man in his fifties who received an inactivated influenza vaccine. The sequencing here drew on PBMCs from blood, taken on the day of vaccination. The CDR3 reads CASSLHTGVSNEQYF. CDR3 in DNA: TGTGCCAGCAGCTTACATACAGGGGTCTCCAACGAGCAGTACTTC.